The source of this T cell receptor (beta chain) is a study of beta chain features in type 1 diabetes (dated by TCRdb to between 2017 and 2018). Concerning the study at large: Mean age, gender distribution, total cell number and subset yield were not different between patients and healthy donors. The study compared the TCRB repertoires of sorted circulating CD4+ T cell subsets in recently diagnosed type 1 diabetes patients with those in matched healthy donors. A total of approximately 100 million sorted cells were examined across all samples, and the number of cells per subset was strongly correlated with RNA yield. Naive and central memory subsets were obtained from all 30 or so donors, but regulatory and stem cell-like memory subsets were isolated from only 8 patients and roughly eight healthy donors. The investigation overall reported the following: Because cDNA was sequenced instead of genomic DNA, highly expressing activated cells could be over-represented, though the groups showed no difference in activation or CD3 levels. Shorter templates might be favored by PCR, yet because patient and control samples were amplified and corrected together, any such skew would affect both groups equally. Only small numbers of individuals were included in the HLA sub-analyses, which left unresolved whether HLA type had any influence on TCRB rearrangement. Naive, central memory and regulatory TCRB repertoires appeared to be more similar among patients than among healthy donors. Type 1 diabetes patients showed a moderate but significant shortening of TCRB CDR3 length in all four CD4+ subsets. Patients with type 1 diabetes made fewer insertions and deleted more nucleotides at VDJ recombination sites, implying thymic rearrangement abnormalities.

Taken from cysteine to phenylalanine, the CDR3 has 15 residues. The read is trimmed to its CDR3 DNA, 45 bases read in frame from base 1. V loses 4 bases, J loses 0 bases, and the germline ends lie 11 bases apart. As encoded in the germline V gene, CDR1 is SGHDN while CDR2 is FVKESK. All of the isolated RNA was reverse transcribed with the High Capacity cDNA Reverse Transcription Kit, so expressed TCRB transcripts were sequenced. Naive, central memory and regulatory T cell samples underwent deep immunoSEQ sequencing, averaging roughly 3.4 million total reads per sample. Sorted cells were lysed in RLT buffer and RNA was extracted with DNase-treated RNeasy Micro or Mini kits, depending on cell number. Each cell subset was processed separately to prevent cross-contamination, with patient and healthy donor samples processed together. The immunoSEQ multiplex PCR was used to amplify TCRB sequences from cDNA, yielding 87-bp fragments that span the CDR3 region. The amplicons were sequenced using the Illumina HiSeq platform. The published analysis was carried out like this. Synthetic template baselines were used to correct PCR bias computationally, reads within Hamming distance 2 were collapsed together, and singletons that could not be merged were discarded. By aligning reads against IMGT, V, D and J genes, CDR3 length, and insertions or deletions at six rearrangement sites were assigned. Clonotype counts were normalized to sorted cell number within each subset before computing true diversity and Gini coefficients with the tcR R package. The overlap coefficient, calculated on TCRB nucleotide sequences, was used to measure repertoire sharing. This is the immuneACCESS table as TCRdb keeps it, with only in-frame sequences that have V and J called. A part of the clones is gone; compared with another copy, unresolved V genes explain less than half, and the rest is unexplained. That table is the source of V, J and clone size, and D and trimming were worked out from the DNA. The sample contains 120,000 or so clones, around a sixth of them found a single time. Jointly, the top ten make up roughly 2.6% of the sample.

This clone turned up a few times. Its antigen remains undetermined. No base quality values were provided; no much bigger clone lies one nucleotide off. From each donor, a single peripheral blood sample of roughly 0.11 L on average was drawn into heparinised tubes. A BD FACSAria II was used to sort naive, central memory, regulatory and stem cell-like memory CD4+ T cells with a panel that included CD45RO, CCR7, CD25, CD127, CD95 and CD27. Purity was above 95% for every sorted population. Right away, PBMCs were isolated by Lymphoprep density gradient centrifugation and were stained directly, with no culture step. Samples were stained and sorted in pairs, with one healthy donor and one patient per experiment, so that batch effects were minimized.

This clonotype originated in a man in his late teens or twenties with type 1 diabetes. In this chain, TRBV14 is recombined with TRBJ2-3; the D segment could be TRBD2, given 5 matching bases. Material: central memory CD4+ T cells from blood. The DNA sequence reads TGTGCCAGCAGCCGTGGAGGCACTAGCACAGATACGCAGTATTTT. The translation is CASSRGGTSTDTQYF. This CDR3, with the reference TRBV14 and TRBJ2-3 proteins standing in past its ends, gives the full variable domain EAGVTQFPSHSVIEKGQTVTLRCDPISGHDNLYWYRRVMGKEIKFLLHFVKESKQDESGMPNNRFLAERTGGTYSTLKVQPAELEDSGVYFCASSRGGTSTDTQYFGPGTRLTVL.